This record looks at one T cell receptor beta chain sequence and its context. The sample belongs to a study of cytomegalovirus exposure and HLA in healthy donors. Primers: 60 Vbeta forward and 13 Jbeta reverse. Clones were read by immunoSEQ multiplex PCR, and TCRdb kept only the in-frame ones, dropping some. Among roughly 150,000 clones listed, roughly 82% were seen once. CDR1 and CDR2 (germline): LGHNA, YNFKEQ. The CDR3 covers 15 residues. The V and J ends lost 3 bases and 4 bases respectively, with 15 bases between them. The chain joins TRBV4-2 to TRBJ1-2, with D possibly matching TRBD1 (5 bases). The sequence was collected from a man aged 25 to 45 in good health and CMV-seronegative. Sequencing used PBMCs. The CDR3 loop is CASSQPGMGLYGYTF. DNA for the CDR3: TGTGCCAGCAGCCAGCCAGGGATGGGCCTCTATGGCTACACCTTC.